This T cell receptor (beta chain) was sequenced in a study of identical twins. TCRdb reprocessed the 5' RACE reads via MiXCR and lists one record per CDR3 protein. The sample carries about 520,000 distinct CDR3 sequences, approximately 22% recorded once. CDR3 size: 15 residues. V was pared by 5 bases and J by 5 bases, with 11 bases of the junction left unmatched. Per germline, CDR1 DFQATT and CDR2 SNEGSKA (reference sequence). This clonotype was detected many times. Separately, the same data were catalogued under a study of T cells expressing NK-cell markers.

Specimen: CD4+ T cells sorted from blood. The chain links TRBV20-1 to TRBJ1-5, with TRBD1 matching 8 bases. The TCR sequence derives from a young woman in good health. CDR3 sequence: CSAVDRGNPYQPQHF. In DNA form, the CDR3 reads TGCAGTGCTGTAGACAGGGGAAATCCCTATCAGCCCCAGCATTTT.